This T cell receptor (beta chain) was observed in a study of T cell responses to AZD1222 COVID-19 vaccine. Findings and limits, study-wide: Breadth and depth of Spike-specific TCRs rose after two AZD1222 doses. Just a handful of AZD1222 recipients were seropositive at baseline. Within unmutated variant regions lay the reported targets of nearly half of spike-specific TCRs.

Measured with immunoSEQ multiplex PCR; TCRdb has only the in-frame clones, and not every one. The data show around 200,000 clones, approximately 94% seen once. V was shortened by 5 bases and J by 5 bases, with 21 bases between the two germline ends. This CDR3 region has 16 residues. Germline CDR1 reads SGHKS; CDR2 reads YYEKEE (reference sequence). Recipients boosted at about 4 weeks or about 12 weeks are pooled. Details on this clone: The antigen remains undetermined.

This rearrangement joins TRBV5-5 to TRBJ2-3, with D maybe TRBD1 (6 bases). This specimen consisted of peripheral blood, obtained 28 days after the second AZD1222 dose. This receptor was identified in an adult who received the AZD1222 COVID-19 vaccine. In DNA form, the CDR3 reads TGTGCCAGCAGTATGTACTTGAACAGGGTTGAAGATACGCAGTATTTT. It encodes CASSMYLNRVEDTQYF.